This T cell receptor beta chain stems from a study of identical twins. There are a few counts of this clonotype. TCRdb re-derived calls from the 5' RACE reads in MiXCR, one entry per CDR3 protein. The profile shows 210,000 or so distinct CDR3 sequences, about 15% of them singletons. Germline V CDR1 and CDR2: SGDLS, YYNGEE. The CDR3 has 15 amino acids. Trimming left V 3 bases short and J 12 bases short, with 22 bases between. The sample was also reused in another study, on T cells expressing NK-cell markers.

This clonotype originated in a woman between 18 and 29 years old in good health. The sample comprised CD8+ T cells sorted from blood. The chain has TRBV9 and TRBJ1-5; D ambiguous. The chain's CDR3 is CASSETGDPNQCQHF. CDR3 coding DNA: TGTGCCAGCAGCGAAACGGGAGACCCCAATCAGTGCCAGCATTTT. Combining the CDR3 with reference TRBV9 and TRBJ1-5 gives the whole variable domain DSGVTQTPKHLITATGQRVTLRCSPRSGDLSVYWYQQSLDQGLQFLIQYYNGEERAKGNILERFSAQQFPDLHSELNLSSLELGDSALYFCASSETGDPNQCQHFGDGTRLSIL.